This TCR beta chain comes out of a study of blood T cell repertoires in COVID-19. The table came from immunoSEQ multiplex PCR; TCRdb's copy has only in-frame clones and leaves some out. The data show some 60,000 clones, around 80% seen once. A few counts support this clone. V lost 4 bases, J lost 3 bases, and 10 bases lay in between. Germline CDR1 is PRHDT and CDR2 is FYEKMQ (reference sequence). The CDR3 is 14 residues long. This chain connects TRBV13 to TRBJ1-5; D is ambiguous. This TCR derives from a man in his fifties or sixties with acute or convalescent COVID-19. Sequences were obtained from peripheral blood. The CDR3 DNA reads as TGTGCCAGCAGCTCGAGAGGCTACAATCAGCCCCAGCATTTT. This codes for CASSSRGYNQPQHF. Looking up the rest from reference TRBV13 and TRBJ1-5 gives the full variable domain: AAGVIQSPRHLIKEKRETATLKCYPIPRHDTVYWYQQGPGQDPQFLISFYEKMQSDKGSIPDRFSAQQFSDYHSELNMSSLELGDSALYFCASSSRGYNQPQHFGDGTRLSIL.